The clone carrying this T cell receptor (beta chain) occurred many times. Its specificity is unknown. In TCRdb, the 5' RACE reads were re-called with MiXCR into one record per CDR3 protein. The sample holds about 55,000 distinct CDR3 sequences; roughly 4.4% are singletons and the top ten take about 3.1%. The entry originates in a study of neurological immune-mediated disorders. Whole-study findings and limits: Phylogenetic grouping assigned the repertoires of 18 of 34 multiple sclerosis patients to a single related-CDR3 cluster, which may represent a signature. None of the CDR3 amino acid sequences of expanded clones recurred across subjects, suggesting private repertoires in all groups. HTLV-1-associated myelopathy ranked highest for TCR clonal expansion and multiple sclerosis lowest, beneath healthy controls.

The V and J ends lost 4 bases and 5 bases, in that order; junction bases with no gene match: 6. The germline V gene has CDR1 SGHRS and CDR2 YFSETQ. The length of the CDR3 is 15 residues. The sequencing input was PBMCs. This sequence was found in a man over 45 with multiple sclerosis. V gene TRBV5-1 combines with J gene TRBJ2-2; 9 nucleotides match TRBD1. Here the CDR3 DNA reads TGCGCCAGCAGCGGGGACAGGGTGAATACCGGGGAGCTGTTTTTT. Its protein product is CASSGDRVNTGELFF.